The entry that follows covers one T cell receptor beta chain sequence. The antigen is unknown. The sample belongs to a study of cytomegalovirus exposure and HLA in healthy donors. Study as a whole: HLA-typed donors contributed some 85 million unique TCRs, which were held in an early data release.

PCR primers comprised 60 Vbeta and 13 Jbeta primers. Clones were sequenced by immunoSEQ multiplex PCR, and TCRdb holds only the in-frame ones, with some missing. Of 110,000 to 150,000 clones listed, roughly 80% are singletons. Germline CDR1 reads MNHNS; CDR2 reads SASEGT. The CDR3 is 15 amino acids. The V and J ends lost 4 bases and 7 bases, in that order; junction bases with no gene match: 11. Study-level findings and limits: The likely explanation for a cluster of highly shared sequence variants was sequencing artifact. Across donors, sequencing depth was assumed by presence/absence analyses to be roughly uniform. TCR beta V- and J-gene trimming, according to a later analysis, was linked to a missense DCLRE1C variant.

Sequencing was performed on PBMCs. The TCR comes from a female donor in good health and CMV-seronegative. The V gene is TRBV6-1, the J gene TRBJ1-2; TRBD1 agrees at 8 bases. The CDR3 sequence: CASSVSGQGASGYTF. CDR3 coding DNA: TGTGCCAGCAGTGTCTCCGGACAGGGAGCTAGTGGCTACACCTTC.